This T cell receptor beta chain is drawn from a study of T-cell reconstitution after alpha-beta-depleted transplantation in children. Construction of the TCRbeta library involved unique molecular identifiers. From the PCR reads, TCRdb called clonotypes with MiXCR, one entry per CDR3 protein. This sample has 150,000 to 250,000 distinct CDR3 sequences, with roughly 15% found just once. The CDR3 spans 14 residues. Deletions cut 4 bases from V and 3 bases from J, with 13 bases between. The V gene's germline CDR1 is SNHLY and CDR2 FYNNEI. This clonotype occurred many times. The sample consisted of PBMCs from the stem cell graft donor, taken from the stem cell graft. This TCR derives from a human donor who donated a stem cell graft to a child with acute lymphoblastic leukemia. The V gene is TRBV2, the J gene TRBJ2-7, with D possibly TRBD1 on 6 matching bases. The chain's CDR3 is CASSGKNRDYEQYF. The CDR3 DNA is TGTGCCAGCAGTGGGAAGAACAGGGACTACGAGCAGTACTTC.